Listed here is a single T cell receptor beta chain. Via MiXCR, TCRdb re-called the RT-PCR reads, giving one row per CDR3 protein. The sample contains fewer than 800,000 distinct CDR3 sequences, 12% to 15% of which appear only once. V was clipped by 5 bases and J by 4 bases, with 17 bases between them. This CDR3 is 15 amino acids long. The sequence was obtained from a female donor in good health, serving as a healthy control. The sample comprised memory CD4+ T cells from blood. The chain joins TRBV12-3 or TRBV12-4 to TRBJ2-5; the D gene is possibly TRBD2 (6 bases). The CDR3 here is CASSPEGLATETQYF. In DNA form, the CDR3 reads TGTGCCAGCAGTCCGGAAGGGCTAGCGACAGAGACCCAGTACTTC.